Below are 2 T cell receptor beta chains sequenced from a single sample in a study of cytomegalovirus exposure and HLA in healthy donors. 13 Jbeta primers and 60 Vbeta primers were used for the PCR. TCRdb's table, derived via immunoSEQ multiplex PCR, lists solely in-frame clones and lacks some. The repertoire includes some 140,000 clones, roughly four fifths of them detected once, and about 1% sits in the top ten. Sequencing was performed on PBMCs. Every receptor here comes from a woman aged 55 to 70 in good health and CMV-seronegative.

The V gene is TRBV28, the J gene TRBJ2-1; the match to TRBD2 covers 13 bases. The CDR3 loop spans 15 amino acids. Looked up from germline, CDR1 is MDHEN and CDR2 is SYDVKM. After removal of 7 bases from V and 4 bases from J, the junction contained 4 bases not matched to a gene. The CDR3 loop is CASIMTSGGYNEQFF. CDR3 nucleotide sequence: TGTGCCAGCATCATGACTAGCGGGGGGTACAATGAGCAGTTCTTC. The complete variable domain, with remaining parts taken from reference TRBV28 and TRBJ2-1, reads DVKVTQSSRYLVKRTGEKVFLECVQDMDHENMFWYRQDPGLGLRLIYFSYDVKMKEKGDIPEGYSVSREKKERFSLILESASTNQTSMYLCASIMTSGGYNEQFFGPGTRLTVL.

This sequence joins TRBV2 and TRBJ1-4, with D maybe TRBD1 (5 bases). The CDR3 runs to 18 residues. Germline-derived CDR1 and CDR2 are SNHLY and FYNNEI. Trimming cost V 7 bases and J 5 bases, with 26 bases left between them. The CDR3 bases are TGTGCCAGCAAGGAGGGGTATCTCCCACCGAATTACAATGAAAAACTGTTTTTT. It translates to CASKEGYLPPNYNEKLFF.